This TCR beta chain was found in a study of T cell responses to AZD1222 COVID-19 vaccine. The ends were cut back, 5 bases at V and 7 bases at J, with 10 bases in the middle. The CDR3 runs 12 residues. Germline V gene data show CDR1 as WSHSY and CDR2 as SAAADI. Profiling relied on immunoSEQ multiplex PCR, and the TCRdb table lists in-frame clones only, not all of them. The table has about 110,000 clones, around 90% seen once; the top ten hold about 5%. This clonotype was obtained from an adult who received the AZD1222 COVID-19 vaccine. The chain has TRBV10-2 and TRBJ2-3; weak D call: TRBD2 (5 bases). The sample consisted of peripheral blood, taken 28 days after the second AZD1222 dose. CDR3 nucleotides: TGCGCCAGCAGTACTAGTTTGAATACGCAGTATTTT. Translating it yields CASSTSLNTQYF.